Listed here are 17 T cell receptor beta chains from one sample, sequenced in a study of regulatory T cells in long-lasting Graves disease. With iRepertoire HTBI primers and Arm-PCR of CDR3 regions, TCR beta libraries were built. TCRdb redid the calling of the multiplex PCR reads with MiXCR, one entry per CDR3 protein. The top ten clones hold more than 15% of a sample with about 460,000 distinct CDR3 sequences, about 15% of them seen once. Noted time point: newly diagnosed GD, antithyroid drugs for less than 3 months. The TCR library was made from RNA that had been extracted from PBMCs in TRIzol. Separately, the same data were catalogued under a study of T cells in Graves' hyperthyroidism and ophthalmopathy.

The sequencing used peripheral blood mononuclear cells (PBMCs), collected at new diagnosis, from a patient treated with antithyroid drugs. These receptors were taken from a woman between 50 and 59 years old with Graves disease.

Details on this clonotype: A much larger clone lies one base from this, so it may be a read error. The V call is TRBV10-3, the J call TRBJ2-1; 14 nucleotides align to TRBD2. The germline gives CDR1 ENHRY, CDR2 SYGVKD. The CDR3 has 15 residues. V was pared by 5 bases and J by 7 bases, with 4 bases of the junction left unmatched. CDR3 DNA sequence: TGTGCCATCAGTTTGACTAGCGGGAGGGGGAATGAGCAGTTCTTC. Translated, it gives CAISLTSGRGNEQFF.

This clonotype has at least ten counts. The J gene is TRBJ2-5, the V gene TRBV2; no clear D. V was trimmed by 7 bases and J by 2 bases, leaving 11 bases between them. Germline V gene lookup returns CDR1 SNHLY and CDR2 FYNNEI. The CDR3 sequence is 13 residues long. CDR3 sequence reads: CASTGQPQETQYF. CDR3 in DNA: TGTGCCAGCACAGGCCAACCTCAAGAGACCCAGTACTTC.

For this clonotype: A clone one base away is much larger, so this may be a read error. The V call is TRBV10-3, the J call TRBJ2-1, with a weak D call TRBD1 (7 bases). The CDR3 has 15 amino acids. Germline CDR1 ENHRY, CDR2 SYGVKD. The V end was cut by 5 bases, the J end by 5 bases, with 16 bases between. CDR3 protein: CAISTWTGGDNEQFF. The CDR3 nucleotides read TGTGCCATCAGTACATGGACAGGAGGGGACAATGAGCAGTTCTTC.

In its sample, this clonotype was seen a few times. A much larger clone is a single base away; this may be a read error. The chain combines TRBV7-2 with TRBJ2-7, with TRBD2 matching 10 bases. Trimming at V came to 0 bases and at J to 6 bases, leaving 8 bases not matched to a gene. This CDR3 region has 16 residues. The germline V gene encodes CDR1 SGHTA and CDR2 FQGNSA. The CDR3 reads CASSLAGLALSAEQYF. The CDR3 nucleotides read TGTGCCAGCAGCTTAGCGGGACTAGCGCTGTCCGCCGAGCAGTACTTC.

This clonotype occurred a few times. V and J are TRBV10-2 and TRBJ2-2; TRBD2 agrees at 7 bases. Trimming cost V 7 bases and J 4 bases; bases outside gene matches: 9. The CDR3 has 15 amino acids. Germline V gene sequence: CDR1 WSHSY, CDR2 SAAADI. The CDR3 is CASNLAGEVTGELFF. Here the CDR3 DNA reads TGCGCCAGCAATCTGGCGGGAGAGGTCACCGGGGAGCTGTTTTTT.

J is TRBJ1-5 and V is TRBV6-1; 12 nucleotides line up with TRBD1. Trimming removed 7 bases from V and 6 bases from J; junction bases left unmatched: 4. CDR1 is MNHNS and CDR2 is SASEGT in the germline V gene. This CDR3 is 14 amino acids long. The CDR3 loop reads CASMGTGGSQPQHF. CDR3 coding DNA: TGTGCCAGCATGGGGACAGGGGGCTCTCAGCCCCAGCATTTT.

This clonotype was seen ten or more times. The chain combines TRBV30 with TRBJ2-3; maybe TRBD2 (7 bases). Trimming removed 1 base from V and 2 bases from J, with 13 bases in between. Germline V gives CDR1 GTSNPN, CDR2 SVGIG (reference sequence). There are 15 residues in the CDR3. As DNA, the CDR3 is TGTGCCTGGAGTGGGACAGCGGGAACCACAGATACGCAGTATTTT. This translates into CAWSGTAGTTDTQYF.

This clonotype has at least ten counts. The V gene is TRBV7-8, the J gene TRBJ1-3, with unresolved D. CDR1 is SGHVS, CDR2 FQNEAQ, per germline. The CDR3 covers 16 residues. V was trimmed by 3 bases and J by 0 bases, leaving 12 bases between them. The CDR3 sequence is CASSLGQVDSGNTIYF. The CDR3 DNA is TGTGCCAGCAGCTTGGGCCAGGTGGACTCTGGAAACACCATATATTTT.

The CDR3 DNA reads TGTGCCTGGAGACGTGGGACTGAAGCTTTCTTT. This sequence encodes CAWRRGTEAFF. The chain combines TRBV30 with TRBJ1-1; D unclear. Trimming removed 3 bases at V and 5 bases at J, with 7 bases between. Germline lookup yields CDR1 GTSNPN and CDR2 SVGIG (reference sequence). The CDR3 is made up of 11 amino acids.

This clonotype turned up a few times. The rearrangement joins TRBV5-4 to TRBJ2-1; 9 bases agree with TRBD1. Germline V lookup: CDR1 SGHNT, CDR2 YYREEE (reference sequence). The V and J ends lost 0 bases and 4 bases, in that order; junction bases with no gene match: 2. CDR3 length: 15 amino acids. The CDR3 protein is CASSLDRGRYNEQFF. The CDR3, as DNA: TGTGCCAGCAGCTTGGACAGGGGGCGGTACAATGAGCAGTTCTTC.

Ten or more counts support this clonotype. The genes are TRBV5-1 and TRBJ2-1, with TRBD2 identical over 14 bases. CDR3 length: 16 residues. Germline-derived CDR1 and CDR2 are SGHRS and YFSETQ. V shed 2 bases, J shed 7 bases, and the junction held 5 bases outside the gene matches. This CDR3 is CASSFSGTSGSNEQFF. CDR3 nucleotide sequence: TGCGCCAGCAGCTTCTCCGGGACTAGCGGGAGTAATGAGCAGTTCTTC.

In this sample, this clonotype turned up many times. The chain uses TRBV19 and TRBJ2-3, with 9 bases matching TRBD2. The trim removed 2 bases at V and 9 bases at J, leaving 12 bases unmatched. The germline V gene encodes CDR1 LNHDA and CDR2 SQIVND (reference sequence). This CDR3 has 16 amino acids. The CDR3 DNA is TGTGCCAGTAGTATATCAGCGGGAGGCCATCTGGGAACGCAGTATTTT. This sequence encodes CASSISAGGHLGTQYF.

This clonotype was seen many times. The V and J genes are TRBV2 and TRBJ2-1; 7 nucleotides match TRBD2. In germline, CDR1 is SNHLY, CDR2 FYNNEI. This CDR3 comprises 15 residues. The J segment lost 8 bases and the V segment lost 7 bases, leaving 14 bases of the junction unmatched. CDR3 in DNA: TGTGCCAGCACCCTGACTCCGGGACTATACTATGAGCAGTTCTTC. It yields the protein CASTLTPGLYYEQFF.

This clonotype has at least ten counts. The CDR3 bases are TGTGCCAGCATAATACTGGGGACCTCTAATGAAAAACTGTTTTTT. It yields the protein CASIILGTSNEKLFF. The chain is built from TRBV2 and TRBJ1-4, with a possible D match to TRBD1 (5 bases). V dropped 7 bases and J dropped 3 bases, with 15 bases sitting between them. This CDR3 has 15 amino acids. Germline CDR1 and CDR2: SNHLY and FYNNEI.

This clonotype was seen only a few times. The J gene is TRBJ1-5, the V gene TRBV19; no clear D. The CDR3 has 16 residues. In germline, CDR1 is LNHDA, CDR2 SQIVND (reference sequence). The V gene lost 3 bases and the J gene lost 1 base, with 13 bases spanning the gap. The CDR3 DNA is TGTGCCAGTAGTATGGGGTACCCAAGGAGCAATCAGCCCCAGCATTTT. It yields the protein CASSMGYPRSNQPQHF.

Points on this clonotype: A much larger clone lies a single base off, so this may be a read error. J is TRBJ1-6 and V is TRBV28; no firm D call. The CDR3 extends over 13 amino acids. Germline assignment: CDR1 MDHEN and CDR2 SYDVKM. The CDR3 DNA follows: TGTGCCAGCAGTTTTCCGGGCACAACACCCTTCCACTTT. The encoded protein is CASSFPGTTPFHF.

This clonotype was seen many times. This sequence joins TRBV28 and TRBJ2-2; TRBD1 agrees at 9 bases. CDR1 is MDHEN and CDR2 is SYDVKM in the germline V gene. The CDR3 has 15 residues. Trimming removed 3 bases from V and 3 bases from J; junction bases left unmatched: 2. DNA of the CDR3: TGTGCCAGCAGTTTCCGGGACAGGGACACCGGGGAGCTGTTTTTT. Its translation is CASSFRDRDTGELFF.